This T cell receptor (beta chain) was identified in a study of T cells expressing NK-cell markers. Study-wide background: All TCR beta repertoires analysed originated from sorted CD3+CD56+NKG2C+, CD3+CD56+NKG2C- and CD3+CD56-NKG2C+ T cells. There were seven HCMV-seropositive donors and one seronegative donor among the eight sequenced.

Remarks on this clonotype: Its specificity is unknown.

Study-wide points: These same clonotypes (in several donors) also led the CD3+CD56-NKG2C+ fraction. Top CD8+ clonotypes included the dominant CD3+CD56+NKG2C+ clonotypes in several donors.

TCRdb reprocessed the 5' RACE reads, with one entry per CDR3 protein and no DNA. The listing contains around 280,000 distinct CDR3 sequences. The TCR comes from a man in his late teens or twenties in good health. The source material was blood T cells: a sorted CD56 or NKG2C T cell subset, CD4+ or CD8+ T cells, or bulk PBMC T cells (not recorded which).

CDR3 amino acids: CSARDGAGRGETQYF. The chain couples TRBV20-1 to TRBJ2-5; TCRdb returns TRBD2, unconfirmable since there is no DNA. The CDR3 has 15 residues. Germline V gives CDR1 DFQATT, CDR2 SNEGSKA (reference sequence).